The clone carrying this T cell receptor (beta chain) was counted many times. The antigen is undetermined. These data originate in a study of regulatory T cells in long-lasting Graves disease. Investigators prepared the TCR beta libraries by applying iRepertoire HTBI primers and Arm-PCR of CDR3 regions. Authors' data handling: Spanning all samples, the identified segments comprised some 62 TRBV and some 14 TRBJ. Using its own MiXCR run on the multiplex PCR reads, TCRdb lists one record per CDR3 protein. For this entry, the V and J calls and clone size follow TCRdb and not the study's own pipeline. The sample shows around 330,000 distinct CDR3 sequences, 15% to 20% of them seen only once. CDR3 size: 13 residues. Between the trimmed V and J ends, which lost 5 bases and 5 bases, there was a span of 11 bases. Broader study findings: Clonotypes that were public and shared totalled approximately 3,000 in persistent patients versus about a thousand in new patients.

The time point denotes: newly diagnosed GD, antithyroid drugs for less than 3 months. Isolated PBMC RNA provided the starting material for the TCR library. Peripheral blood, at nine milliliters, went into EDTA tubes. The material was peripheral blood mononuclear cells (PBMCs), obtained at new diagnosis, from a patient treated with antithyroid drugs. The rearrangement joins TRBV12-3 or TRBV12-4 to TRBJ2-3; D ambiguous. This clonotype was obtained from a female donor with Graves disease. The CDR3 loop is CASSPSVVDTQYF. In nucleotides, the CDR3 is TGTGCCAGCAGTCCATCGGTGGTAGATACGCAGTATTTT.